This T cell receptor (beta chain) was recorded in a study of T cell responses to AZD1222 COVID-19 vaccine (dated by TCRdb to 2020 to 2022). Study-wide context: TCR sequencing covered some 240 trial participants: some 210 given two doses of AZD1222 and about 26 given two doses of MenACWY control vaccine. Trial participants were enrolled by age into 18-55, 56-69 and 70-plus year subgroups, with approximately 150, 30 and 60 TCR-sequenced participants respectively. Beyond this particular receptor, the publication reports: The vaccine-associated CD4 TCRs covered the entire spike protein, and the dominant responses fell in regions 160-218 and 743-854. Participants were mostly white British, with more females than males. The authors suggested clonal diversity may have been underestimated. Because no day 14 peak-response samples were available, the repertoires could be characterized only after the peak T cell response. After two AZD1222 doses, spike-specific TCR breadth and depth were significantly higher than at day 0 and than in MenACWY recipients. Reportedly, almost half of the unique spike-specific TCRs recognized epitopes lying outside the regions that are mutated in the B.1.351 and B.1.1.7 variants. The 56-69-year group was small, and its depth increase did not reach significance, likely because of low power. Conclusions about previously exposed vaccinees were limited because only six AZD1222 recipients were SARS-CoV-2 seropositive at baseline.

Regarding this clone: Which antigen it targets is not known. Base qualities are not recorded, but no much larger clone differs from it by a single base.

The time point label for this specimen denotes: about 28 days (+/-7) after the second vaccine dose. Because spike-specific TCR depth and breadth did not differ between the two schedules, AZD1222 recipients who got a second dose at roughly 4 weeks were pooled with those who got a second dose at roughly 12 weeks. Vaccinee samples were obtained from the UK trials COV001 and COV002, which included a single-blind randomized controlled phase 2/3 trial of AZD1222 (ChAdOx1 nCoV-19) in healthy adults. For TCRbeta chain sequencing, PBMC samples were collected from trial participants at day 0 and at day 28 after the second dose. The CDR3 regions of human TCRbeta chains were analyzed by immunosequencing. As for how the authors treated the data: TCRs in the repertoires were matched against a reference library of SARS-CoV-2-specific TCRs that had been generated with the MIRA antigen-specificity platform. Breadth meant the fraction of unique TCRs that were SARS-CoV-2-associated, whereas depth meant the fraction of total T cells that were SARS-CoV-2-associated. Using the MIRA data, every spike-specific TCR was mapped to the spike region that the TCR reacted to and assigned to either a CD4 or a CD8 class. Log10-transformed breadth and depth values were compared by one-way ANOVA with Sidak's multiple comparisons tests. Imported from immuneACCESS, the table was reduced by TCRdb to in-frame sequences with V and J called. These copies leave out some clones; in studies compared against another copy, an unresolved V gene accounts for under half, and the cause of the remainder is not known. That table furnishes V, J and clone size, whereas the DNA furnished D and trimming. This sample comprises about 130,000 clones, approximately 95% of them detected only once. The ten largest clonotypes hold approximately 7% of the sample.

Including cysteine and phenylalanine, the CDR3 has 18 amino acids. Only the CDR3 DNA stays, 54 bases, in frame from base 1. Unmatched junction bases come to 12, with V trimmed by 0 bases and J by 3 bases. From a lookup of the germline V gene (reference sequence), CDR1 and CDR2 are PRHDT and FYEKMQ. Source: peripheral blood, taken 28 days after the second AZD1222 dose. This sequence was found in an adult who received the AZD1222 COVID-19 vaccine. The chain uses TRBV13 and TRBJ1-1, and 8 junctional nucleotides match TRBD1. The DNA sequence is TGTGCCAGCAGCTTAGGCTCTGTTCGGACAGGGATGTACACTGAAGCTTTCTTT. It translates to CASSLGSVRTGMYTEAFF. The full variable domain, completed from the reference TRBV13 and TRBJ1-1 proteins outside the CDR3, reads AAGVIQSPRHLIKEKRETATLKCYPIPRHDTVYWYQQGPGQDPQFLISFYEKMQSDKGSIPDRFSAQQFSDYHSELNMSSLELGDSALYFCASSLGSVRTGMYTEAFFGQGTRLTVV.